The 2 T cell receptor beta chains in this list originate from one sample, sequenced in a study of CD8+ T cells in alopecia areata. Isolated RNA was reverse transcribed into cDNA used as the sequencing template. The protocol was immunoSEQ multiplex PCR, while the TCRdb copy is restricted to in-frame clones and leaves out a portion. The sample carries around 290,000 clones, roughly 60% recorded once. Treatment denoted: oral pan-JAK inhibitor, 5-10 mg twice daily. Source: CD4+ T cells sorted from blood, taken at week 24, from a patient treated with tofacitinib. All receptors derive from a human donor with alopecia areata.

About this clone: Different DNA sequences within this sample yield the same CDR3. The gene calls are TRBV30 and TRBJ2-3; D remains ambiguous. V dropped 5 bases and J dropped 4 bases, with 7 bases sitting between them. CDR1 and CDR2 from the germline V gene are GTSNPN and SVGIG (reference sequence). This CDR3 comprises 11 residues. The CDR3 sequence is CAWSEADTQYF. As DNA, the CDR3 is TGTGCCTGGTCAGAAGCAGATACGCAGTATTTT. Full variable domain (missing parts from reference TRBV30 and TRBJ2-3): SQTIHQWPATLVQPVGSPLSLECTVEGTSNPNLYWYRQAAGRGLQLLFYSVGIGQISSEVPQNLSASRPQDRQFILSSKKLLLSDSGFYLCAWSEADTQYFGPGTRLTVL.

The chain has TRBV5-1 and TRBJ2-2; TRBD1 matches at 7 bases. This CDR3 is built from 15 residues. Trimming at V came to 3 bases and at J to 1 base, leaving 3 bases not matched to a gene. Germline CDR1 is SGHRS and CDR2 is YFSETQ. CDR3 amino acids: CASSYWDRNTGELFF. The CDR3 region has the DNA TGCGCCAGCAGCTACTGGGACAGGAACACCGGGGAGCTGTTTTTT. Filled out from reference TRBV5-1 and TRBJ2-2, the complete variable domain reads KAGVTQTPRYLIKTRGQQVTLSCSPISGHRSVSWYQQTPGQGLQFLFEYFSETQRNKGNFPGRFSGRQFSNSRSEMNVSTLELGDSALYLCASSYWDRNTGELFFGEGSRLTVL.